A selection of T cell receptor beta chains follows, all from one sample in a study of CDR3 diversity in severe acne. Using its own MiXCR run on the PCR reads, TCRdb lists one record per CDR3 protein. In the table there are some 85,000 distinct CDR3 sequences, approximately 49% of which are singletons. The specimen was blood. Receptors originate from a male donor with severe acne vulgaris. CDR3s include the opening cysteine and the closing phenylalanine or tryptophan. The order of the fields is clone size, D gene, J gene, V gene, CDR3 protein, CDR3 DNA. D genes are given only for firm matches. Size tells how often a clone was seen (once, few, many) or the class of an expanded clone, and some rows leave it out.

- | - | TRBJ2-3 | TRBV24-1 | CATSEGSGTDTQYF | TGTGCCACCAGTGAAGGGTCGGGCACAGATACGCAGTATTTT
- | TRBD1 | TRBJ2-7 | TRBV12-3/TRBV12-4 | CASSLRDRDYEQYF | TGTGCCAGCAGCCTTCGGGACAGGGACTACGAGCAGTACTTC
- | TRBD2 | TRBJ2-1 | TRBV4-1 | CASSERTSGGLTYNEQFF | TGCGCCAGCAGCGAACGGACTAGCGGGGGCCTTACTTACAATGAGCAGTTCTTC
many | - | TRBJ2-1 | TRBV20-1 | CSARALAHNEQFF | TGCAGTGCTAGAGCCCTAGCTCACAATGAGCAGTTCTTC
many | - | TRBJ2-3 | TRBV5-1 | CASSGGQTDTQYF | TGCGCCAGCAGCGGCGGACAGACAGATACGCAGTATTTT
- | TRBD2 | TRBJ2-1 | TRBV24-1 | CATSDAIAGTNEQFF | TGTGCCACCAGTGATGCCATAGCGGGAACCAATGAGCAGTTCTTC
- | - | TRBJ1-2 | TRBV10-3 | CAISEPTDPSGSRGYTF | TGTGCCATCAGTGAGCCCACCGATCCATCTGGGTCCCGTGGCTACACCTTC
once | TRBD1 | TRBJ1-4 | TRBV11-2 | CASSLETGGEIVIEKLFF | TGTGCCAGCAGCTTAGAAACAGGGGGCGAGATCGTCATTGAAAAACTGTTTTTT
- | TRBD2 | TRBJ2-7 | TRBV15 | CATSRESPGLAGNYEQYF | TGTGCCACCAGCAGAGAAAGTCCGGGACTAGCGGGGAACTACGAGCAGTACTTC
many | TRBD2 | TRBJ2-3 | TRBV20-1 | CSAAHGAGGSPDTQYF | TGCAGTGCCGCACATGGGGCGGGAGGGAGTCCAGATACGCAGTATTTT
many | - | TRBJ1-2 | TRBV11-1 | CASSSLNGDPNYGYTF | TGTGCCAGCAGTTCACTCAACGGGGATCCTAACTATGGCTACACCTTC
once | - | TRBJ1-5 | TRBV7-2 | CASSLDGVGSLTGAQHF | TGTGCCAGCAGCTTAGACGGAGTTGGCAGTCTGACTGGAGCCCAGCATTTT
- | TRBD2 | TRBJ2-7 | TRBV12-3/TRBV12-4 | CASTHHVGGPYEQYF | TGTGCCAGCACTCACCATGTGGGAGGGCCTTACGAGCAGTACTTC
once | - | TRBJ1-1 | TRBV10-3 | CAISEEQLSEAFF | TGTGCCATCAGCGAGGAACAGCTTTCTGAAGCTTTCTTT
- | - | TRBJ2-7 | TRBV9 | CASSVGVSTYEQYF | TGTGCCAGCAGCGTAGGCGTCTCAACCTACGAGCAGTACTTC
- | TRBD2 | TRBJ2-5 | TRBV7-9 | CASSPEVAGTFWETQYF | TGTGCCAGCAGCCCCGAAGTAGCGGGAACCTTTTGGGAGACCCAGTACTTC
- | TRBD2 | TRBJ2-1 | TRBV28 | CASLDGRARNEQFF | TGTGCCAGCCTAGACGGGAGGGCCCGTAATGAGCAGTTCTTC
- | - | TRBJ2-1 | TRBV10-1 | CASRHRDNEQFF | TGCGCCAGCAGACACAGGGACAATGAGCAGTTCTTC
- | - | TRBJ2-3 | TRBV29-1 | CSVDPSTDTQYF | TGCAGCGTTGATCCAAGCACAGATACGCAGTATTTT
medium-sized | - | TRBJ2-1 | TRBV20-1 | CSATGENEQFF | TGCAGTGCTACCGGGGAGAATGAGCAGTTCTTC
many | TRBD2 | TRBJ2-1 | TRBV19 | CASSEVSGRAWEQFF | TGTGCCAGTAGTGAGGTTAGCGGGAGGGCCTGGGAGCAGTTCTTC
- | - | TRBJ2-7 | TRBV10-3 | CAISEADSYEQYF | TGTGCCATCAGTGAGGCGGATTCCTACGAGCAGTACTTC
- | TRBD2 | TRBJ2-7 | TRBV7-2 | CASSLAGGAGQYF | TGTGCCAGCAGTTTAGCGGGAGGGGCGGGGCAGTACTTC
- | TRBD2 | TRBJ2-3 | TRBV10-3 | CAISDAGAGTDTRYF | TGTGCCATCAGTGATGCGGGAGCGGGCACAGATACGCGGTATTTT
- | - | TRBJ1-1 | TRBV24-1 | CATSDAMNTEAFF | TGTGCCACCAGTGATGCCATGAACACTGAAGCTTTCTTT
- | - | TRBJ1-6 | TRBV28 | CASSKGCRVSPLRF | TGTGCCAGCAGCAAAGGGTGCAGGGTTTCACCCCTCCGCTTT
many | - | TRBJ1-4 | TRBV20-1 | CSARTGGDEKLFF | TGCAGTGCTAGGACGGGGGGCGATGAAAAACTGTTTTTT
many | - | TRBJ1-1 | TRBV15 | CATSPGKGTNTEAFF | TGTGCCACCAGCCCGGGAAAGGGAACGAACACTGAAGCTTTCTTT
many | - | TRBJ2-1 | TRBV7-6 | CASSLAGVSSYNEQFF | TGTGCCAGCAGCTTAGCGGGAGTGAGCTCCTACAATGAGCAGTTCTTC
- | - | TRBJ2-1 | TRBV15 | CATSRVRGSYNEQFF | TGTGCCACCAGCAGAGTTCGCGGCTCCTACAATGAGCAGTTCTTC
many | - | TRBJ2-7 | TRBV28 | CASSLPQRLRAEQYF | TGTGCCAGCAGTTTACCCCAACGACTCCGAGCGGAGCAGTACTTC
- | TRBD2 | TRBJ2-3 | TRBV29-1 | CSVYRIRGGRADTQYF | TGCAGCGTTTATAGGATCAGAGGCGGGAGGGCAGATACGCAGTATTTT
- | TRBD2 | TRBJ2-1 | TRBV24-1 | CATSDLTSGREVDGQFF | TGTGCCACCAGTGATTTGACTAGCGGGAGGGAGGTAGATGGGCAGTTCTTC
- | TRBD1 | TRBJ2-7 | TRBV4-1 | CASGPGQNPYEQYF | TGCGCCAGCGGCCCGGGACAGAACCCCTACGAGCAGTACTTC
many | - | TRBJ2-1 | TRBV15 | CATSRDQWGQQFF | TGTGCCACCAGCAGAGATCAGTGGGGGCAGCAGTTCTTC
- | - | TRBJ1-5 | TRBV7-2 | CASSSYGQSNQPQHF | TGTGCCAGCAGCTCCTATGGACAGAGCAATCAGCCCCAGCATTTT
- | - | TRBJ1-2 | TRBV19 | CASSIPDKAGGHTF | TGTGCCAGTAGTATACCGGACAAGGCAGGTGGCCACACCTTT
many | TRBD2 | TRBJ2-1 | TRBV9 | CASSASTSGAYNEQFF | TGTGCCAGCAGCGCCTCAACTAGCGGGGCCTACAATGAGCAGTTCTTC
- | - | TRBJ1-5 | TRBV7-8 | CASSLRGTRSQPQHF | TGTGCCAGCAGCTTACGGGGGACTAGGAGTCAGCCCCAGCATTTT
- | - | TRBJ2-7 | TRBV11-2 | CASSLDRGEQYF | TGTGCCAGCAGCTTAGATCGGGGGGAGCAGTACTTC
many | - | TRBJ2-7 | TRBV3-1 | CASSQNGGAGQYF | TGTGCCAGCAGCCAAAATGGGGGGGCGGGGCAGTACTTC
many | - | TRBJ1-2 | TRBV10-2 | CASSEWSGEGFNYGYTF | TGCGCCAGCAGTGAGTGGTCAGGGGAAGGCTTTAACTATGGCTACACCTTC
many | - | TRBJ2-4 | TRBV19 | CASSQSAVAKNIQYF | TGTGCCAGTAGTCAATCGGCCGTAGCCAAAAACATTCAGTACTTC
few | - | TRBJ1-2 | TRBV30 | CAWSGFWTNYGYTF | TGTGCCTGGAGTGGCTTCTGGACTAACTATGGCTACACCTTC
- | - | TRBJ2-1 | TRBV4-1 | CASSQLDLVAPSSYNEQFF | TGCGCCAGCAGCCAACTTGACCTAGTGGCACCGAGCTCCTACAATGAGCAGTTCTTC